This is a list of T cell receptor beta chains from one sample in a study of blood T cell repertoires in COVID-19. The protocol was immunoSEQ multiplex PCR, while the TCRdb copy is restricted to in-frame clones and leaves out a portion. Among about 110,000 clones listed, over 80% were seen once. Sequencing used peripheral blood. The source is a woman aged 70-85 years with acute or convalescent COVID-19. CDR3s include the opening cysteine and the closing phenylalanine or tryptophan. Fields, in order: J gene, D gene, clone size, V gene, CDR3 DNA, CDR3 protein. The D gene is left open where the match is weak. Some rows mark clone size as missing; the rest say once, few, many or name a class of expanded clone.

TRBJ2-1,TRBD2,-,TRBV5-1,TGCGCCAGCAGCTTGGAAGGACTAGCGGGAGTTGAGCAGTTCTTC,CASSLEGLAGVEQFF
TRBJ1-1,-,-,TRBV7-2,TGTGCCAGCAGCTATAGAGCGGAAACTGAAGCTTTCTTT,CASSYRAETEAFF
TRBJ1-2,TRBD1,-,TRBV19,TGTGCCAGTAGTATCTGGGACAGGAACCTTAACTATGGCTACACCTTC,CASSIWDRNLNYGYTF
TRBJ1-3,-,-,TRBV29-1,TGCAGCGTTGTTACAGGCTCTGGAAACACCATATATTTT,CSVVTGSGNTIYF
TRBJ2-1,-,-,TRBV9,TGTGCCAGCAGCGTATCCAGCGGAGTAAACAATGAGCAGTTCTTC,CASSVSSGVNNEQFF
TRBJ2-3,TRBD1,-,TRBV18,TGTGCCAGCTCACGCGGACAGGGAACAGATACGCAGTATTTT,CASSRGQGTDTQYF
TRBJ2-1,TRBD2,-,TRBV24-1,TGTGCCACCAGTGACCCCGGACTAGCGGGGATATATGAGCAGTTCTTC,CATSDPGLAGIYEQFF
TRBJ2-1,TRBD1,few,TRBV4-1,TGCGCCAGTCGACAGGGGGCCTACAATGAGCAGTTCTTC,CASRQGAYNEQFF
TRBJ2-1,-,-,TRBV4-1,TGCGCCAGCAGCCAAGACCTGCAGGGGTTAGGCGATGAGCAGTTCTTC,CASSQDLQGLGDEQFF
TRBJ1-2,-,-,TRBV2,TGTGCCAGCGCCAGATATGGCTACACCTTC,CASARYGYTF
TRBJ2-3,TRBD2,-,TRBV19,TGTGCCAGTACGAGGGTAGCGGGAGAAACATCAACAGATACGCAGTATTTT,CASTRVAGETSTDTQYF
TRBJ2-6,TRBD1,once,TRBV6-6,TGTGCCAGCAGTCGTACGACAGGGCCTATCTCTGGGGCCAACGTCCTGACTTTC,CASSRTTGPISGANVLTF
TRBJ2-6,-,once,TRBV3-1/TRBV3-2,TGTGCCAGCAGCCATCTCTCTGGGGCCAACGTCCTGACTTTC,CASSHLSGANVLTF
TRBJ2-5,TRBD2,-,TRBV5-1,TGCGCCAGCAGCTTAGGAGGACTAGCGGAACAAGAGACCCAGTACTTC,CASSLGGLAEQETQYF
TRBJ1-4,-,-,TRBV10-1,TGCGCCAGCTCTCTCCCTCGTGAAAAACTGTTTTTT,CASSLPREKLFF
TRBJ1-6,-,-,TRBV20-1,TGCAGTGCTAGTGGTAACAGCGGCAACTATAATTCACCCCTCCACTTT,CSASGNSGNYNSPLHF
TRBJ2-1,-,-,TRBV2,TGTGCCAGCAGAAGATCTAGTGCCTACAATGAGCAGTTCTTC,CASRRSSAYNEQFF
TRBJ2-1,-,-,TRBV29-1,TGCAGCGTTGAAGGAGCCGCCTACAATGAGCAGTTCTTC,CSVEGAAYNEQFF
TRBJ2-3,TRBD2,-,TRBV7-9,TGTGCCAGCAGCTTAGAGGGACTAGCGGATACGCAGTATTTT,CASSLEGLADTQYF
TRBJ1-2,-,-,TRBV6-5,TGTGCCAGCAGTTACTTGGGCAGGAGGAACTATGGCTACACCTTC,CASSYLGRRNYGYTF
TRBJ2-3,-,-,TRBV5-4,TGTGCCAGCAGCTTACGACTACCGAACACAGATACGCAGTATTTT,CASSLRLPNTDTQYF
TRBJ1-4,-,once,TRBV6-5,TGTGCCAGCAGAGGAGCAGCAACTAATGAAAAACTGTTTTTT,CASRGAATNEKLFF
TRBJ1-3,-,-,TRBV19,TGTGCCAGTAACCCGACAGAGTCTCGTGGAAACACCATATATTTT,CASNPTESRGNTIYF
TRBJ2-3,TRBD1,-,TRBV10-3,TGTGCCATCGGGGAGGCGGGACAGGGGTTCTGGGATACGCAGTATTTT,CAIGEAGQGFWDTQYF
TRBJ2-7,TRBD2,-,TRBV4-1,TGCGCCAGCAGCCAACCTCTACTAGCGGGACACTACGAGCAGTACTTC,CASSQPLLAGHYEQYF